This TCR beta chain was sequenced for a study of cytomegalovirus exposure and HLA in healthy donors. The wider study: Previous work identified roughly 120 million unique TCR beta sequences from 150 million to 200 million T cells.

CDR3 length: 13 amino acids. With 0 bases removed from V and 8 bases from J, the gap between germline ends came to 13 bases. Germline CDR1 and CDR2: GTSNPN and SVGIG (reference sequence). The study's findings and limits: A list of approximately 160 TCR beta chains associated with cytomegalovirus was given. Data from an earlier analysis indicated that most TCR beta V segments were productive either about 90% or about 30% of the time. When a later analysis compared HLA-associated TCR beta chains with equally common others, the HLA-associated chains turned out to be more clonally expanded and to have lower generation probabilities.

In regard to this clone: Its antigen is unknown.

60 Vbeta and 13 Jbeta primers were used in PCR. Using immunoSEQ multiplex PCR, the repertoire was profiled, and TCRdb retains in-frame clones only, with some absent. Of approximately 150,000 clones in the sample, 70% were seen once. The sample consisted of PBMCs. This TCR was recovered from a young man in good health and CMV-seropositive. The chain is built from TRBV30 and TRBJ1-1; no clear D gene. In nucleotides, the CDR3 is TGTGCCTGGAGTGTTAACAGTCAGTTGGAAGCTTTCTTT. Translated: CAWSVNSQLEAFF.